This section outlines one T cell receptor (beta chain) sequence together with its context. The protocol was immunoSEQ multiplex PCR, while the TCRdb copy is restricted to in-frame clones and leaves out a portion. The table has roughly 68,000 clones, 80% to 90% seen once; the top ten hold approximately 4%. These data come from a study of OX40 agonist ivuxolimab in advanced cancers. Germline lookup yields CDR1 SGHRS and CDR2 YFSETQ. Unmatched junction bases numbered 9, after V lost 4 bases and J lost 5 bases. This CDR3 spans 17 amino acids. This receptor was taken from an adult with an advanced solid tumor such as melanoma, head and neck, liver or kidney cancer. Material: CD4+ or CD8+ T cells sorted from blood, obtained in a trial of the OX40 agonist ivuxolimab. The V and J genes are TRBV5-1 and TRBJ2-2, with 12 bases that match TRBD2. CDR3: CASSKGLAGPGTGELFF. DNA of the CDR3: TGCGCCAGCAGCAAGGGACTAGCGGGCCCGGGAACCGGGGAGCTGTTTTTT.